This T cell receptor (beta chain) derives from a study of Graves' ophthalmopathy and Graves' hyperthyroidism. Whole-study context: Over 18 months of follow-up, stable hyperthyroidism required that no ophthalmopathy appear. Study observations and caveats: Built on 13 signatures, a model told ophthalmopathy apart from stable hyperthyroidism with roughly 88% sensitivity and 80% to 82% specificity.

RNA transcripts were the template, and TCR beta CDR3 regions were amplified from them. First-round RT-PCR relied on HTBI primers, and a second-round multiplex PCR came next. One entry per CDR3 protein results from TCRdb running MiXCR on the multiplex PCR reads. The sample carries 900,000 to 1,200,000 distinct CDR3 sequences, roughly two fifths recorded once. Concerning this clonotype itself: Its cognate antigen is unknown.

Hyperthyroidism in these 18- to 65-year-old patients was newly diagnosed, lasting under 2 months. Clinical symptoms, serum thyroxine, TRAb, thyroid ultrasound and orbital computed tomography determined diagnosis. The sequenced sample consisted of peripheral blood or thyroid tissue (not recorded which). This TCR was recovered from an adult man with Graves' hyperthyroidism.

CDR3 sequence: CASSPPGGVSYEQYF. In DNA, the CDR3 is TGTGCCAGCAGCCCCCCCGGTGGGGTTAGCTACGAGCAGTACTTC. The gene calls are TRBV28 and TRBJ2-7, with no clear D. CDR3 length equals 15 residues. Trimming took off 6 bases at V and 3 bases at J, with 18 bases between the two ends. Germline V CDR1 and CDR2: MDHEN, SYDVKM.